This TCR beta chain was sequenced for a study of CD8+ T cells in alopecia areata. Reverse transcription of extracted RNA yielded cDNA, which provided the sequencing template. Method: immunoSEQ multiplex PCR; TCRdb's copy keeps in-frame clones and lacks some. Of roughly 120,000 clones in the sample, about 50% are singletons; the top ten hold 0.46%. Germline loops: CDR1 SQVTM, CDR2 ANQGSEA. There are 14 residues in the CDR3. V lost 3 bases to trimming and J lost 0 bases, with 9 bases between them. Whole-study findings and limits: Tofacitinib yielded significantly lower scalp clonality and fewer expanded CD8+ clones among the top 100.

A note on this clone: Its antigen is still unknown.

The treatment denotes: oral pan-JAK inhibitor, 5-10 mg twice daily. The starting material was CD4+ T cells sorted from blood, obtained at week 4, from a patient treated with tofacitinib. The clonotype originates from a human donor with alopecia areata. The chain links TRBV29-1 to TRBJ2-4, with unresolved D. As DNA, the CDR3 is TGCAGCGTTGAGAATAAGCTAGCCAAAAACATTCAGTACTTC. Translation: CSVENKLAKNIQYF.